This T cell receptor (beta chain) was sequenced in a study of blood T cell repertoires in COVID-19. TCRdb's table, derived via immunoSEQ multiplex PCR, lists solely in-frame clones and lacks some. The repertoire consists of almost 35,000 clones, with over 70% occurring once and the leading ten covering under 35%. Trimming cost V 8 bases and J 9 bases, with 14 bases left between them. The germline V gene encodes CDR1 LNHDA and CDR2 SQIVND (reference sequence). The CDR3 length is 12 residues. Sequences were obtained from peripheral blood. The clonotype originates from an older man with acute or convalescent COVID-19. This chain joins TRBV19 and TRBJ2-1; possible D gene TRBD2, 7 bases. CDR3 in amino acids: CASVNREGEQFF. CDR3 DNA sequence: TGTGCCAGTGTTAACAGGGAGGGTGAGCAGTTCTTC.